The text below deals with one TCR beta chain. The antigen it binds to is not known. The sample holds no much larger clone one base away, and base qualities are not on file. For this chain, trimming is 6 bases at the V end and 5 bases at the J end, and the number of junction bases without a gene match is 7. The CDR3 starts with the cysteine, ends with the phenylalanine, and has 13 residues. CDR3 DNA only is kept here, 39 bases in frame from base 1. The listed sequencing device is Illumina HiSeq 1500. TCRdb trimmed public reads at Q25 via fastp, called clones via MiXCR and kept in-frame beta chains. Each record represents a unique CDR3 protein, reported with the most common genes and DNA among its rows. Across this sample there are about 76,000 distinct CDR3 sequences, with 3.7% seen only once. 3.5% to 5% of the sample rests with the top ten. The data derive from a study of T cell repertoires in cytomegalovirus infection (dated by TCRdb to the late 2010s). Regarding the research as a whole: Because public TCR beta signatures pointed to carriage of CMV infection together with the matching HLA type, the HLA type of each donor mattered for the analysis.

The full study reports these points: Carriers of CMV infection plus the relevant HLA type were discriminated by the cumulative frequency of public TCR beta family members in the study cohort and in an independent approximately 360-donor cohort. The ex vivo response was dominated by HLA-C-restricted CMV-specific TCR beta clonotypes, and the single most frequent clonotype in two of eight donors was supplied by these HLA-C-restricted clonotypes.

The specimen was PBMCs. The chain is encoded by TRBV12-3 or TRBV12-4 joined to TRBJ2-7, with TRBD2 matching 7 junction bases. The clonotype comes from a human donor in good health (CMV status not recorded). Some clones in this sample may be carry-over from other donors' samples. The nucleotides read TGTGCCAGCAGGATGGCGGGAGTAAACGAGCAGTACTTC. This yields the protein CASRMAGVNEQYF.